This T cell receptor beta chain came from a study of cytomegalovirus exposure and HLA in healthy donors. Study-level results: It was shown in a later analysis that HLA-associated TCR beta chains were more clonally expanded than other, equally common chains. Exclusion applied to some V segments, including TRBV6-2 and TRBV6-3, as they were indistinguishable.

A note on this clone: Its antigen is still unknown.

Germline trimming cut 6 bases from V and 3 bases from J; bases unmatched to any gene: 3. The CDR3 length is 13 residues. From germline, CDR1 is WNHNN and CDR2 SYGVQD (reference sequence). PCR involved 60 Vbeta and 13 Jbeta primers. Produced via immunoSEQ multiplex PCR; TCRdb's table is partial and in-frame only. This repertoire includes approximately 150,000 clones. The chain joins TRBV10-1 to TRBJ1-1; TRBD1 agrees at 8 bases. Sample: PBMCs. The clonotype comes from a male donor in good health and CMV-seronegative. The CDR3 here is CASRSTGDTEAFF. CDR3 coding DNA: TGCGCCAGCAGGTCGACAGGGGACACTGAAGCTTTCTTT.